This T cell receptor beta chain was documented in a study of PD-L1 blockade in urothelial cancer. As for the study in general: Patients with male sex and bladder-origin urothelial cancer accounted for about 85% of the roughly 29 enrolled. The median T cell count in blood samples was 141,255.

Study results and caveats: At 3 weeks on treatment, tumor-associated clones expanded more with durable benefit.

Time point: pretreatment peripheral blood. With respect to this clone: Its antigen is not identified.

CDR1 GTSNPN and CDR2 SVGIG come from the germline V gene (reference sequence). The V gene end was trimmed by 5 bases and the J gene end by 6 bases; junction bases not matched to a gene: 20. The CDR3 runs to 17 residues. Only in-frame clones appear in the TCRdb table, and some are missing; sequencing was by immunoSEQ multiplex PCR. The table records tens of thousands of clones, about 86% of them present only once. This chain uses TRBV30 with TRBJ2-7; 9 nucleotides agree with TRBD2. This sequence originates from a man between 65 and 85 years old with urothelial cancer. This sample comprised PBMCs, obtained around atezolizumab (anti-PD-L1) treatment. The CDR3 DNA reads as TGTGCCTGGGCCTCTGGAGTAGCGGGACTAGCACCCCGCGAGCAGTACTTC. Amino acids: CAWASGVAGLAPREQYF.